These 10 T cell receptor beta chains were sequenced from one sample in a study of shared clonotypes between healthy human individuals. Data came from immunoSEQ multiplex PCR; TCRdb stores just in-frame clones and leaves some out. Of 2 million to 2.5 million clones listed, around 93% were seen once; the top ten hold 0.37%. The sequencing sample was made of naive CD4+ T cells from PBMCs. Specified subset: CD45RA+ positively selected. Source of these receptors: a young man in good health. Some clones in this sample may be carry-over from other donors' samples.

This clone was detected a few times. The V and J genes are TRBV4-1 and TRBJ1-2; D gene unclear. The germline CDR1 and CDR2 sequences are MGHRA and YSYEKL. CDR3 length: 15 residues. Trimming cost V 0 bases and J 8 bases, with 16 bases left between them. CDR3 coding DNA: TGCGCCAGCAGCCAAGATATGGGCAGCTCTTTAGGCTACACCTTC. Its translation is CASSQDMGSSLGYTF.

The chain links TRBV7-9 to TRBJ2-7; TRBD2 might be the D (5 bases). Deletions cut 1 base from V and 9 bases from J, with 10 bases between. Germline CDR1 and CDR2: SEHNR and FQNEAQ (reference sequence). This CDR3 contains 12 residues. The CDR3 protein is CASSLVGERQYF. DNA for the CDR3: TGTGCCAGCAGCTTAGTCGGGGAACGGCAGTACTTC.

The gene calls are TRBV4-3 and TRBJ2-3; 8 bases are a match to TRBD2. From germline, CDR1 is LGHNA and CDR2 YSLEER. V gave up 1 base and J gave up 0 bases; unmatched junction bases: 3. CDR3 length equals 16 residues. As DNA, the CDR3 is TGCGCCAGCAGCCAAGGATCTAGCGGGAGCACAGATACGCAGTATTTT. Residues: CASSQGSSGSTDTQYF.

A note on this clone: A read error may produce the germline difference seen at one junction end. V and J are TRBV6-5 and TRBJ1-5; unclear D gene. From germline, CDR1 is MNHEY and CDR2 SVGAGI. The CDR3 contains 15 residues. The CDR3 nucleotides read TGTGCCAGCAGTCACTCGGGAAATAGCAATCAGCCCCAGCATTTT. Its translation is CASSHSGNSNQPQHF.

The chain uses TRBV7-2 and TRBJ1-1; 7 bases fit TRBD1. Trimming took 5 bases from V and 2 from J; bases not matched to a gene: 8. The CDR3 sequence is 15 residues long. The germline V gene encodes CDR1 SGHTA and CDR2 FQGNSA. The CDR3 DNA sequence: TGTGCCAGCAGCCCCCGTAGACAGGGAAACACTGAAGCTTTCTTT. Protein: CASSPRRQGNTEAFF.

The CDR3 bases are TGTGCCAGCAGCCCCTGGACAGGGGGTGCAGATACGCAGTATTTT. It translates to CASSPWTGGADTQYF. The chain recombines TRBV7-8 with TRBJ2-3, with 10 bases fitting TRBD1. The germline CDR1 and CDR2 sequences are SGHVS and FQNEAQ. The J segment lost 4 bases and the V segment lost 5 bases, leaving 6 bases of the junction unmatched. The CDR3 extends over 15 amino acids. Using reference TRBV7-8 and TRBJ2-3 for the parts outside the CDR3, the full variable domain is GAGVSQSPRYKVAKRGQDVALRCDPISGHVSLFWYQQALGQGPEFLTYFQNEAQLDKSGLPSDRFFAERPEGSVSTLKIQRTQQEDSAVYLCASSPWTGGADTQYFGPGTRLTVL.

The gene calls are TRBV14 and TRBJ2-7; D ambiguous. Trimming took off 0 bases at V and 3 bases at J, with 3 bases between the two ends. The CDR3 is 12 amino acids. The V gene's germline CDR1 is SGHDN and CDR2 FVKESK. CDR3 sequence: CASSQDYYEQYF. DNA of the CDR3: TGTGCCAGCAGCCAAGATTACTACGAGCAGTACTTC.

The chain joins TRBV6-5 to TRBJ1-1; perhaps TRBD1 as D (6 bases). CDR3 length: 12 amino acids. V was clipped by 2 bases and J by 11 bases, with 12 bases between them. Germline-derived CDR1 and CDR2 are MNHEY and SVGAGI. The CDR3: CASSYGTGLAFF. CDR3 in DNA: TGTGCCAGCAGTTACGGTACAGGGTTGGCTTTCTTT.

The chain uses TRBV5-1 and TRBJ2-2, with a weak D call TRBD2 (5 bases). V shed 2 bases and J shed 3 bases, with 20 bases lying between them. Germline V gene sequence: CDR1 SGHRS, CDR2 YFSETQ. CDR3 length: 18 residues. For the CDR3, the DNA is TGCGCCAGCAGCTTTGGTCAGGCTGAGCGGCAGTACACCGGGGAGCTGTTTTTT. Its translation is CASSFGQAERQYTGELFF.

This sequence joins TRBV6-6 and TRBJ1-1; TRBD1 agrees at 8 bases. Germline CDR1 and CDR2: MNHNY and SVGAGI (reference sequence). The CDR3 is made up of 12 amino acids. Germline trimming cut 5 bases from V and 7 bases from J; bases unmatched to any gene: 3. The DNA of the CDR3 is TGTGCCAGCAGTGCGGGGACAGGTGAAGCTTTCTTT. Its protein product is CASSAGTGEAFF.